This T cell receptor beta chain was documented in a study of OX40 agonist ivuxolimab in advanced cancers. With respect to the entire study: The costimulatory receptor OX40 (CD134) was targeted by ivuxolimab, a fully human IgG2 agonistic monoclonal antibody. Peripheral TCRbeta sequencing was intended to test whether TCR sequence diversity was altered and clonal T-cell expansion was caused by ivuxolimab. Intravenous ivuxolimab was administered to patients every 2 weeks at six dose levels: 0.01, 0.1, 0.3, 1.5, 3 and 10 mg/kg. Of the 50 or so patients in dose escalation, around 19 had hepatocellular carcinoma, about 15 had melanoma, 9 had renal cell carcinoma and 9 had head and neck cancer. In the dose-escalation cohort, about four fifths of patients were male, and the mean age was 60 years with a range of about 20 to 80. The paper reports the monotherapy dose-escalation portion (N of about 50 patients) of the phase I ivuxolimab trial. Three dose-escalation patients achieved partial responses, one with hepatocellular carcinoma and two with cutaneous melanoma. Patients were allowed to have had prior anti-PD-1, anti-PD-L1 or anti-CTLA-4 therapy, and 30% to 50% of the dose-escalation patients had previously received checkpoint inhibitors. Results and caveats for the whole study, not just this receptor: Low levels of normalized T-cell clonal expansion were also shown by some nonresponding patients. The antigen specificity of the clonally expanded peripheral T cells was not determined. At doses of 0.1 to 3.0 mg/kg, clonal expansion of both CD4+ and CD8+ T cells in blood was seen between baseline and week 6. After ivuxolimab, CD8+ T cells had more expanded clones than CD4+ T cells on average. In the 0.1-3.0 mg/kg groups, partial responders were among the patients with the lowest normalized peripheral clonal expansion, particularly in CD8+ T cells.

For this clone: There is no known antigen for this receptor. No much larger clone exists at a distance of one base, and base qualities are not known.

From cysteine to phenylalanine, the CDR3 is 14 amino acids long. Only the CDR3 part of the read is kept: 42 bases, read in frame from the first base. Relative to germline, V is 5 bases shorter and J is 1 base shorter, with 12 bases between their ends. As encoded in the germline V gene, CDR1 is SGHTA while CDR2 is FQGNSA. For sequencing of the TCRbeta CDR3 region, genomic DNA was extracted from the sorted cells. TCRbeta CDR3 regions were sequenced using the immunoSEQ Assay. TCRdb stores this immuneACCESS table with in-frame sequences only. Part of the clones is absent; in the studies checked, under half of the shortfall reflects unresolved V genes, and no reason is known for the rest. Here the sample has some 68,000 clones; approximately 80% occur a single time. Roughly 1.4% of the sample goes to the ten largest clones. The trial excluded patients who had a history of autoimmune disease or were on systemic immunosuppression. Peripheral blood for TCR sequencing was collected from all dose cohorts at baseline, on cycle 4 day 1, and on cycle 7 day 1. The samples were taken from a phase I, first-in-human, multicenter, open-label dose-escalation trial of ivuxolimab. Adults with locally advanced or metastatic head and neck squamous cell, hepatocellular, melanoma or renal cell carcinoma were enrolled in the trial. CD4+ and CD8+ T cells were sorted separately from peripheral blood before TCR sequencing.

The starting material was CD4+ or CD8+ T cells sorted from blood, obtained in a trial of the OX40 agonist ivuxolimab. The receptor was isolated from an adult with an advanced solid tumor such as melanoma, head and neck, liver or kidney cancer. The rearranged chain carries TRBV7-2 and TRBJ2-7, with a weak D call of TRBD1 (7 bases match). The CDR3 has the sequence CASSVQGGSYEQYF. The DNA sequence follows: TGTGCCAGCAGCGTCCAGGGGGGTTCCTACGAGCAGTACTTC.